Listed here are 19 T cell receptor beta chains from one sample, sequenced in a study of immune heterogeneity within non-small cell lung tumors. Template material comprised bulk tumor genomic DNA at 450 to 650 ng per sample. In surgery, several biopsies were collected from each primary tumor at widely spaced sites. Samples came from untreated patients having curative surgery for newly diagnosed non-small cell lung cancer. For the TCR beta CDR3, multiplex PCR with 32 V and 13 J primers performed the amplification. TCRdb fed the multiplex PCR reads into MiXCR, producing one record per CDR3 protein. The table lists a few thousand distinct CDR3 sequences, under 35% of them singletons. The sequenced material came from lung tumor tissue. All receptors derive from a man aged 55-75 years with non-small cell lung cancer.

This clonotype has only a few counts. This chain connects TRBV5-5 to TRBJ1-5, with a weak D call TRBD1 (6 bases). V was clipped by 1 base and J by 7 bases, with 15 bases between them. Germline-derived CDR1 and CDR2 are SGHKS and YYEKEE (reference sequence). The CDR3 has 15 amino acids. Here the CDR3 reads CASSLLAGGGQPQHF. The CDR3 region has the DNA TGTGCCAGCAGCTTGTTGGCCGGGGGCGGGCAGCCCCAGCATTTT.

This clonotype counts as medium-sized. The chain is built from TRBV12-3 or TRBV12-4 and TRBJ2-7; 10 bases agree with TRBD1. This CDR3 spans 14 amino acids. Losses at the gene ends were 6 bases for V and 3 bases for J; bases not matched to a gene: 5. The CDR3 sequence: CASRAGTGVYEQYF. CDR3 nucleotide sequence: TGTGCCAGCAGGGCCGGGACAGGGGTCTACGAGCAGTACTTC.

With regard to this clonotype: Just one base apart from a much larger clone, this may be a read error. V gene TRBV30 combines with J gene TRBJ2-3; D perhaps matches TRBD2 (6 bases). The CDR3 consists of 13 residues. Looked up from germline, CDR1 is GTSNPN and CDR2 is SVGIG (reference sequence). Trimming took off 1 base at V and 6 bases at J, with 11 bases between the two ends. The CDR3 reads CAWSAGVTDTQYF. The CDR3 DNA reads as TGTGCCTGGAGTGCGGGGGTCACGGATACGCAGTATTTT.

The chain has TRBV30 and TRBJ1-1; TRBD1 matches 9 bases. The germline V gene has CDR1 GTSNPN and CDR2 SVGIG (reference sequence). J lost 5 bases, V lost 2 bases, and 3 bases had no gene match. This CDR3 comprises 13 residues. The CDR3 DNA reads TGTGCCTGGAGTCGGGACAGGGTGACTGAAGCTTTCTTT. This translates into CAWSRDRVTEAFF.

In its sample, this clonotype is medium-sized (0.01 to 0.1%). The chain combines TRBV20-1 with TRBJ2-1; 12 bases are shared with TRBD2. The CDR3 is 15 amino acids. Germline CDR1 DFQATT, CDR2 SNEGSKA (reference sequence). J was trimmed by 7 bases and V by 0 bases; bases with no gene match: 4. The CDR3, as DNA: TGCAGTGCTAGAGATCGCCTAGCGGGAGGGAATGAGCAGTTCTTC. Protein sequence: CSARDRLAGGNEQFF.

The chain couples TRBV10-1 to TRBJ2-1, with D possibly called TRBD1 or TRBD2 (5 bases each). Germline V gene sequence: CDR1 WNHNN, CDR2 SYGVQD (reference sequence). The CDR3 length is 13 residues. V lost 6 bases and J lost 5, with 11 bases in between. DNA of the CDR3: TGCGCCAGCAGCTGGGACGAGAACAATGAGCAGTTCTTC. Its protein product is CASSWDENNEQFF.

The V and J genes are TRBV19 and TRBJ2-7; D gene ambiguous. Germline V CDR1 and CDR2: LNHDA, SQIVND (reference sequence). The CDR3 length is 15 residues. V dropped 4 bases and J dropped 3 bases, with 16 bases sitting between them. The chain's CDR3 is CASSTCLIGNYEQYF. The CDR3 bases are TGTGCCAGTAGTACTTGCCTCATAGGAAACTACGAGCAGTACTTC. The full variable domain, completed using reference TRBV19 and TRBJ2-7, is DGGITQSPKYLFRKEGQNVTLSCEQNLNHDAMYWYRQDPGQGLRLIYYSQIVNDFQKGDIAEGYSVSREKKESFPLTVTSAQKNPTAFYLCASSTCLIGNYEQYFGPGTRLTVT.

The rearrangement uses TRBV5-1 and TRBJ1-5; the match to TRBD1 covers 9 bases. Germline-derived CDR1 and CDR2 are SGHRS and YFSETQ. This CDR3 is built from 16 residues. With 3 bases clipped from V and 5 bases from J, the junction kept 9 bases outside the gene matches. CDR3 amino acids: CASSSFPGQGYQPQHF. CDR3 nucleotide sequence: TGCGCCAGCAGCTCTTTCCCGGGACAGGGTTATCAGCCCCAGCATTTT.

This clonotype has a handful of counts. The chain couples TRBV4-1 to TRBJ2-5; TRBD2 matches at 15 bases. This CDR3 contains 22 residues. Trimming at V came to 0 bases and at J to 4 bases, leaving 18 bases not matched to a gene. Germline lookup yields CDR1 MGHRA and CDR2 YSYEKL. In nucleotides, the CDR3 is TGCGCCAGCAGCCAAGATTCTCCCACAAGAGCCGGGACTAGCGGGAGGCGAGAGACCCAGTACTTC. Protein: CASSQDSPTRAGTSGRRETQYF.

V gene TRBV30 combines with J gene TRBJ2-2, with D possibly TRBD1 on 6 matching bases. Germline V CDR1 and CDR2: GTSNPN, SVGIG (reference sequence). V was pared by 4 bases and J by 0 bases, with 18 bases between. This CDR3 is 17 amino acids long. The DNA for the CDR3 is TGTGCCTGGAATAAACCCGGGACACTGGCGAACACCGGGGAGCTGTTTTTT. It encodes CAWNKPGTLANTGELFF.

In DNA form, the CDR3 reads TGCAGTGCTCCGACAGGGGACGGAGAGACCCAGTACTTC. Amino acid sequence: CSAPTGDGETQYF. V is TRBV20-1 and J is TRBJ2-5; 8 nucleotides match TRBD1. After removal of 5 bases from V and 4 bases from J, the junction contained 6 bases not matched to a gene. This CDR3 has 13 residues. Germline CDR1 is DFQATT and CDR2 is SNEGSKA (reference sequence).

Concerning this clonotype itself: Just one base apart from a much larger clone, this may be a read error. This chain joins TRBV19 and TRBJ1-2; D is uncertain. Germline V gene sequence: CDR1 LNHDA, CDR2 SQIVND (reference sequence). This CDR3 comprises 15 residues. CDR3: CASSMGAGRNYGYSF. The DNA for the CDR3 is TGTGCCAGTAGTATGGGAGCGGGAAGAAACTATGGCTACTCCTTC. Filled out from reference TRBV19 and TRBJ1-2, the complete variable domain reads DGGITQSPKYLFRKEGQNVTLSCEQNLNHDAMYWYRQDPGQGLRLIYYSQIVNDFQKGDIAEGYSVSREKKESFPLTVTSAQKNPTAFYLCASSMGAGRNYGYSFGSGTRLTVV.

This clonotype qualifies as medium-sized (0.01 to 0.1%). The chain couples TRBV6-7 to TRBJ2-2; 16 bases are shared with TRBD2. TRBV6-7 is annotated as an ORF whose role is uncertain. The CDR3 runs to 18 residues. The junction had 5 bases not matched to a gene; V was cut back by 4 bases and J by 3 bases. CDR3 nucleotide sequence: TGTGCCAGCAGTTCCGGGACTAGCGGGAGGGCCGACACCGGGGAGCTGTTTTTT. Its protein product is CASSSGTSGRADTGELFF.

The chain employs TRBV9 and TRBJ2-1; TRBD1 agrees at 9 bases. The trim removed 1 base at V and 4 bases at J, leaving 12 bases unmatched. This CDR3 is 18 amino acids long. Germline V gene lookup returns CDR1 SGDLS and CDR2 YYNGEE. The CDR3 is CASSVIPGGTGQYNEQFF. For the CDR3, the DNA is TGTGCCAGCAGCGTAATTCCTGGGGGGACAGGGCAATACAATGAGCAGTTCTTC.

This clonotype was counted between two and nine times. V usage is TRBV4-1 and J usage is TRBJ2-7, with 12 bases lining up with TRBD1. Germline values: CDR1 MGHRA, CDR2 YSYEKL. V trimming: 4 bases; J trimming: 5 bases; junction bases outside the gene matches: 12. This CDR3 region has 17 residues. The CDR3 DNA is TGCGCCAGCAGCCTCACTTTTGGGACAGGGGGCTTCAACGAGCAGTACTTC. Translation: CASSLTFGTGGFNEQYF.

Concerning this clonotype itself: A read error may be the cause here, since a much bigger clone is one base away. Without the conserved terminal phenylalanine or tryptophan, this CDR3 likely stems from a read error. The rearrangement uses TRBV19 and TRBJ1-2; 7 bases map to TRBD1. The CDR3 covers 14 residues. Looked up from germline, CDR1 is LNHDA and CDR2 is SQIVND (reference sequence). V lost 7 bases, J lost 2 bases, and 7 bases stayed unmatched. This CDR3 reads CASKLTGQNYGYTI. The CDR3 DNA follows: TGTGCCAGTAAGCTGACAGGGCAAAACTATGGCTACACCATC.

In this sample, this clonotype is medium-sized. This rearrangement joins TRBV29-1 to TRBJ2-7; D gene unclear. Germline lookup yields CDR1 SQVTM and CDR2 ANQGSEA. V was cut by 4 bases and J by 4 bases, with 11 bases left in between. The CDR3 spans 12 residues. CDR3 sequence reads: CSVVDVPYEQYF. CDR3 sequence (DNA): TGCAGCGTTGTTGACGTCCCGTACGAGCAGTACTTC.

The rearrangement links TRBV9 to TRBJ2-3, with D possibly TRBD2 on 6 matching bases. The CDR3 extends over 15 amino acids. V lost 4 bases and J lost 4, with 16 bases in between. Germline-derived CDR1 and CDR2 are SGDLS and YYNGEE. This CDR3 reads CASSPTGTSADTQYF. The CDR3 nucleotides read TGTGCCAGCAGCCCTACCGGGACTTCGGCAGATACGCAGTATTTT.

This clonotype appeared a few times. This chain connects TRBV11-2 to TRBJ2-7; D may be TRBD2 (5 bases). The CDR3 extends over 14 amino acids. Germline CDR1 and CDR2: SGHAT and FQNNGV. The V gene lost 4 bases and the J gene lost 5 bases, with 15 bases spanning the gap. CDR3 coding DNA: TGTGCCAGCAGCTCCTTCCGGTACGGGGACGAGCAGTACTTC. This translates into CASSSFRYGDEQYF. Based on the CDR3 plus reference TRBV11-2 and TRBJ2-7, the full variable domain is EAGVAQSPRYKIIEKRQSVAFWCNPISGHATLYWYQQILGQGPKLLIQFQNNGVVDDSQLPKDRFSAERLKGVDSTLKIQPAKLEDSAVYLCASSSFRYGDEQYFGPGTRLTVT.